The entry below describes one TCR beta chain. Its target antigen remains unknown. No base quality values were provided; no much bigger clone lies one nucleotide off. From cysteine to phenylalanine, the CDR3 is 13 amino acids long. Kept here is only the CDR3 DNA, which spans 39 bases and is read in frame from base 1. From a lookup of the germline V gene, CDR1 and CDR2 are SQVTM and ANQGSEA. For this chain, trimming is 5 bases at the V end and 5 bases at the J end, and the number of junction bases without a gene match is 5. The data stem from a study of CD8 T cells in ankylosing spondylitis (dated by TCRdb to about 2017). Study-level background: The study set out to find disease-linked TCR variants by profiling T cell receptor beta repertoires in ankylosing spondylitis patients and healthy donors. In total, the full study cohort was made up of nearly 110 healthy donors and some 26 ankylosing spondylitis patients. Peripheral blood was sampled, and synovial fluid was additionally collected from ankylosing spondylitis patients. Study-level results and caveats: The disease-linked clones were reported as significantly enriched in matched synovial fluid samples from ankylosing spondylitis patients. The disease-linked clones had a CD8+ phenotype and were found at relatively low frequencies in peripheral blood. Blood from ankylosing spondylitis patients appeared to be characterized by a TCR beta motif made up of several highly homologous amino acid variants. Some motif variants had previously been reported in the synovial fluid and blood of reactive arthritis patients, which suggests shared mechanisms of disease initiation.

The instrument was an Illumina HiSeq 2500. Quantitative 5'-RACE with molecular barcodes was used to prepare TCR beta libraries. Per the source publication's procedure: A new computational method based on a probabilistic model of VDJ rearrangement was used to identify disease-linked TCR variants. TCRdb handled the public reads itself, with Q25 trimming in fastp and clone calling in MiXCR, and kept productive beta chains. Each entry merges the rows of one CDR3 protein and shows their most common DNA and genes. The V and J calls reflect TCRdb's pipeline rather than the authors' work. The sample yields hundreds of thousands of distinct CDR3 sequences; about a sixth were counted once. Of the sample, about 0.94% is held by the ten largest clones.

The clonotype was recovered from a male donor with ankylosing spondylitis. This sequence uses TRBV29-1 and TRBJ1-4; TRBD1 matches 7 bases in the middle. Sequenced: blood, either unsorted or a sorted T cell fraction (not recorded which). The DNA sequence is TGCAGCGTTTTGGGACAGACAAATGAAAAACTGTTTTTT. Its coded protein is CSVLGQTNEKLFF.